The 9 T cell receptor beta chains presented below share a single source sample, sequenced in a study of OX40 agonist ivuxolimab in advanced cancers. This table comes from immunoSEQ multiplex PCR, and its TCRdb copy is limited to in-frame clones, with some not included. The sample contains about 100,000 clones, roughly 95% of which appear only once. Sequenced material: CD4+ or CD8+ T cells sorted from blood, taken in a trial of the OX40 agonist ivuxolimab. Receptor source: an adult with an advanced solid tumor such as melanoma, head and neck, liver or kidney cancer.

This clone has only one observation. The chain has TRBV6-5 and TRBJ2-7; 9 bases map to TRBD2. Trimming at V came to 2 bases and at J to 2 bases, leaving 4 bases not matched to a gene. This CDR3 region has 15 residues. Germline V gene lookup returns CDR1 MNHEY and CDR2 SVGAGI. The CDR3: CASSYGSSGAYEQYF. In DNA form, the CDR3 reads TGTGCCAGCAGTTACGGGTCTAGCGGGGCCTACGAGCAGTACTTC.

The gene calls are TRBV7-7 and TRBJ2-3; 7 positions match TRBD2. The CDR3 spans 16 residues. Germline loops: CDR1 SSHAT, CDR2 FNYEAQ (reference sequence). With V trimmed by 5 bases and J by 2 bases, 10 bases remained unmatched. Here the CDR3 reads CASSRGTTRSTDTQYF. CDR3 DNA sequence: TGTGCCAGCAGCCGCGGGACTACCCGATCCACAGATACGCAGTATTTT.

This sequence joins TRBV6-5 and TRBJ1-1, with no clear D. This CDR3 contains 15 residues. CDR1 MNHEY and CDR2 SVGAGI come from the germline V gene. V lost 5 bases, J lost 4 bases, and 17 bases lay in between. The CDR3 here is CASSPQGGRGTEAFF. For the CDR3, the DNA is TGTGCCAGCAGTCCACAAGGAGGGAGAGGCACTGAAGCTTTCTTT.

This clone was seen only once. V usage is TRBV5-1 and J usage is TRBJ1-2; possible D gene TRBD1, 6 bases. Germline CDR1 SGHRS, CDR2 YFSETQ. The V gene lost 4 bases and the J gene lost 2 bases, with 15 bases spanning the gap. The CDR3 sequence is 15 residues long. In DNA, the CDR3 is TGCGCCAGCAGCGTACCCGGGACACAAAACTATGGCTACACCTTC. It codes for CASSVPGTQNYGYTF. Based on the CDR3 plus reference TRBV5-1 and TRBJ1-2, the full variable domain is KAGVTQTPRYLIKTRGQQVTLSCSPISGHRSVSWYQQTPGQGLQFLFEYFSETQRNKGNFPGRFSGRQFSNSRSEMNVSTLELGDSALYLCASSVPGTQNYGYTFGSGTRLTVV.

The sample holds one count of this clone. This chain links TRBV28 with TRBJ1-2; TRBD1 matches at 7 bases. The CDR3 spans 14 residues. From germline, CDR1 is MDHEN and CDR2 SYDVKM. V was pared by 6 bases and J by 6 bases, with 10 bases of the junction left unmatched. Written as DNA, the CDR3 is TGTGCCAGCAGAATCCAGCCTCAGGGGGATGGCTACACCTTC. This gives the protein CASRIQPQGDGYTF.

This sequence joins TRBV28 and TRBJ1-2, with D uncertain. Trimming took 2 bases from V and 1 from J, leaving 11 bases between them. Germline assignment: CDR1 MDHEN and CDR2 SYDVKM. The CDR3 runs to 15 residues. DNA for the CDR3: TGTGCCAGCAGTTTAGGTTCGGGAGTTAACTATGGCTACACCTTC. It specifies CASSLGSGVNYGYTF.

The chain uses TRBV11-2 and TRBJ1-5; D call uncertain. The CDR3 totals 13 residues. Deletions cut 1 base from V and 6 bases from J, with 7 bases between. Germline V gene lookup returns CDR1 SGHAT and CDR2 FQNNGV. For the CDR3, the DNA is TGTGCCAGCAGCTTAGTTATTGGTCAGCCCCAGCATTTT. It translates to CASSLVIGQPQHF.

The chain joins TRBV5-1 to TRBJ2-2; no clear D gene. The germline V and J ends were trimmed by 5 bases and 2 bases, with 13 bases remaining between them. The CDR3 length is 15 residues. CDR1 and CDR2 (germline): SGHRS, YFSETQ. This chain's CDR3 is CASRSGVINTGELFF. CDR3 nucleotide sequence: TGCGCCAGCAGATCGGGTGTTATAAACACCGGGGAGCTGTTTTTT. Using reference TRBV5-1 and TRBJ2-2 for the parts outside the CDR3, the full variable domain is KAGVTQTPRYLIKTRGQQVTLSCSPISGHRSVSWYQQTPGQGLQFLFEYFSETQRNKGNFPGRFSGRQFSNSRSEMNVSTLELGDSALYLCASRSGVINTGELFFGEGSRLTVL.

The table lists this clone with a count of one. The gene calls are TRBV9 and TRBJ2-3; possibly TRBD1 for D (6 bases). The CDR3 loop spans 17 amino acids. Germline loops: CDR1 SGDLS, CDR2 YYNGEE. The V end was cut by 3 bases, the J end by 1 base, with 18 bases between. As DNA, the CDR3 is TGTGCCAGCAGCGGACAGGTTGGTAGTCTTCGCACAGATACGCAGTATTTT. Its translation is CASSGQVGSLRTDTQYF.